This T cell receptor beta chain was observed in a study of T cells in Graves' hyperthyroidism and ophthalmopathy. Study in general: Staff took peripheral blood when the initial diagnosis was made, before any treatment began. Study observations and caveats: Among thyroid clonotypes expanded above 0.001, most also appeared in blood.

This CDR3 is 14 amino acids long. The J segment lost 7 bases and the V segment lost 6 bases, leaving 6 bases of the junction unmatched. CDR1 and CDR2 (germline): SEHNR, FQNEAQ (reference sequence). TCR beta CDR3 sequences were amplified from RNA transcripts. HTBI primers were the set used in a first-round RT-PCR of the TCR CDR3. Via MiXCR, TCRdb re-called the multiplex PCR reads, giving one row per CDR3 protein. Of nearly 600,000 distinct CDR3 sequences in the sample, about 15% were seen once. This clonotype was counted at least ten times. Its target is unknown. Sample: blood. The chain uses TRBV7-9 and TRBJ1-6; 7 positions agree with TRBD1. This TCR was sampled from a woman aged 25 to 45 with Graves' hyperthyroidism that later progressed to Graves' ophthalmopathy. The CDR3 loop reads CASSTGTENSPLHF. DNA for the CDR3: TGTGCCAGCAGTACCGGGACAGAAAATTCACCCCTCCACTTT.